Included here is one TCR beta chain sequence, with context. Its antigen is still unknown. The data belong to a study of pediatric ulcerative colitis. No immunosuppressive drugs were given to ulcerative colitis patients before diagnostic colonoscopy. At colonoscopy, a blood sample was also collected. Measured with immunoSEQ multiplex PCR; TCRdb has only the in-frame clones, and not every one. The sample yields under 45,000 clones, around four fifths seen once. The study, taken as a whole, reports: Blood samples from a couple of patients yielded substantially fewer templates and were excluded from blood-rectal overlap analysis. This repertoire reflects total lymphocytes rather than subpopulations like regulatory T cells.

The CDR3 totals 18 residues. V dropped 6 bases and J dropped 0; count of bases not matched to a gene: 10. Germline V lookup: CDR1 MDHEN, CDR2 SYDVKM. The chain uses TRBV28 and TRBJ2-1, with 11 bases matching TRBD2. The receptor was derived from a girl between 10 and 17 years old with moderate ulcerative colitis. The sequencing sample was made of blood. CDR3 residues: CASSASLAGGSSYNEQFF. As DNA, the CDR3 is TGTGCCAGCAGCGCTTCCTTAGCGGGAGGGAGCTCCTACAATGAGCAGTTCTTC.